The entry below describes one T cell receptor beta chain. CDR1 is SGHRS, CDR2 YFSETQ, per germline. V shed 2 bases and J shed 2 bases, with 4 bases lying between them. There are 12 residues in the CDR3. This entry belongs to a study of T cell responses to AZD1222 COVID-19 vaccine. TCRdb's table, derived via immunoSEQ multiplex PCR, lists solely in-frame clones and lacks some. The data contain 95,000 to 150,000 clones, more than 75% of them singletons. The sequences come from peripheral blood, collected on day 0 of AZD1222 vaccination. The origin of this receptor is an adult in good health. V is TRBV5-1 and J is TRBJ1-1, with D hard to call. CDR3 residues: CASSFDNTEAFF. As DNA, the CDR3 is TGCGCCAGCAGCTTTGATAACACTGAAGCTTTCTTT.